Described below is a single TCR beta chain sequence and its context. Its antigen remains unknown. These data originate in a study of T cells in Graves' hyperthyroidism and ophthalmopathy. Study as a whole: Upon initial diagnosis and before any treatment, peripheral blood was collected. Study-wide findings and caveats: A median 6.5 months before onset, the model predicted ophthalmopathy. In the blood, most expanded thyroid clonotypes above 0.001 appeared as well.

Amplified TCR beta CDR3 regions derived from RNA transcripts. The study used the HTBI primer set for a first-round RT-PCR of the TCR CDR3. MiXCR, run by TCRdb on the multiplex PCR reads, gives a single entry per CDR3 protein. Of roughly 290,000 distinct CDR3 sequences listed, around 15% are singletons. This sequence originates from a woman in her forties with Graves' hyperthyroidism. The sequenced sample was blood.

CDR3: CASSQVSGSSSYNEQFF. CDR3 in DNA: TGTGCCAGCAGCCAAGTCAGCGGGAGTTCTTCCTACAATGAGCAGTTCTTC. The V and J genes are TRBV14 and TRBJ2-1; 8 bases map to TRBD2. Germline assignment: CDR1 SGHDN and CDR2 FVKESK. Trimming removed 1 base from V and 1 base from J; junction bases left unmatched: 6. The CDR3 is 17 amino acids. Based on the CDR3 plus reference TRBV14 and TRBJ2-1, the full variable domain is EAGVTQFPSHSVIEKGQTVTLRCDPISGHDNLYWYRRVMGKEIKFLLHFVKESKQDESGMPNNRFLAERTGGTYSTLKVQPAELEDSGVYFCASSQVSGSSSYNEQFFGPGTRLTVL.